One sample yielded the 15 T cell receptor beta chains listed below, sequenced in a study of blood T cells in healthy people across ages. Primers used in a second PCR of roughly 6 to 12 cycles were a sample-barcoded 5' primer and a J-beta primer mix. TCRdb reprocessed the 5' RACE reads via MiXCR and lists one record per CDR3 protein. The sample lists approximately 900,000 distinct CDR3 sequences, under 50% seen once, with roughly an eighth in the top ten. The sample was blood. All receptors derive from a man under 40 in good health.

This clonotype was seen more than once but under ten times. A much larger clone lies a single base off, so this may be a read error. V and J are TRBV29-1 and TRBJ2-7; D remains unclear. The CDR3 extends over 10 amino acids. CDR1 is SQVTM and CDR2 is ANQGSEA in the germline V gene. With 7 bases removed from V and 7 bases from J, the gap between germline ends came to 11 bases. The CDR3 DNA is TGCAGCGCGGGTGCTAATGAGCAGTACTTC. It yields the protein CSAGANEQYF.

The sample holds one count of this clonotype. The chain recombines TRBV13 with TRBJ1-4; D gene unclear. Trimming took off 2 bases at V and 2 bases at J, with 6 bases between the two ends. Germline CDR1 is PRHDT and CDR2 is FYEKMQ (reference sequence). This CDR3 is 14 amino acids long. This CDR3 is CASSLSRTNEKLFF. CDR3 in DNA: TGTGCCAGCAGCTTATCACGGACTAATGAAAAACTGTTTTTT. The full variable domain, in which reference TRBV13 and TRBJ1-4 provide the parts outside the CDR3, is AAGVIQSPRHLIKEKRETATLKCYPIPRHDTVYWYQQGPGQDPQFLISFYEKMQSDKGSIPDRFSAQQFSDYHSELNMSSLELGDSALYFCASSLSRTNEKLFFGSGTQLSVL.

The chain links TRBV20-1 to TRBJ1-1; D not resolved. CDR3 length: 12 amino acids. CDR1 DFQATT and CDR2 SNEGSKA come from the germline V gene (reference sequence). Trimming cost V 5 bases and J 0 bases, with 7 bases left between them. This CDR3 reads CSAETVNTEAFF. The CDR3 DNA follows: TGCAGTGCTGAGACGGTGAACACTGAAGCTTTCTTT.

The V call is TRBV6-1, the J call TRBJ1-1; 10 bases agree with TRBD1. Germline loops: CDR1 MNHNS, CDR2 SASEGT. The CDR3 totals 14 residues. V was pared by 7 bases and J by 4 bases, with 6 bases of the junction left unmatched. In DNA, the CDR3 is TGTGCCAGCACCGAGACAGGGGGCCTCACTGAAGCTTTCTTT. It translates to CASTETGGLTEAFF.

Of note for this clonotype: It may be a read error: a sequence one base away is much more abundant. This chain links TRBV9 with TRBJ2-5; D is possibly TRBD1 (5 bases). The germline V gene has CDR1 SGDLS and CDR2 YYNGEE. V gave up 5 bases and J gave up 0 bases, with 8 bases separating them. This CDR3 region has 13 residues. Here the CDR3 reads CASSGADQETQYF. The CDR3, as DNA: TGTGCCAGCAGTGGGGCGGACCAAGAGACCCAGTACTTC.

This clonotype occurred once. This sequence joins TRBV4-3 and TRBJ1-2; 9 nucleotides align to TRBD1. Looked up from germline, CDR1 is LGHNA and CDR2 is YSLEER. The CDR3 consists of 15 residues. The V and J ends lost 2 bases and 7 bases, in that order; junction bases with no gene match: 8. CDR3 protein: CASSQLGQGVCGYTF. CDR3 nucleotide sequence: TGCGCCAGCAGCCAATTGGGACAGGGAGTCTGTGGCTACACCTTC.

This clonotype has more than one count but fewer than ten. The V call is TRBV9, the J call TRBJ2-3; 11 bases are shared with TRBD2. The length of the CDR3 is 16 residues. Looked up from germline, CDR1 is SGDLS and CDR2 is YYNGEE. V gave up 4 bases and J gave up 5 bases; unmatched junction bases: 9. CDR3 DNA: TGTGCCAGCAGCCGATTACTAGCGGGGGTTGGAGATACGCAGTATTTT. Translated: CASSRLLAGVGDTQYF.

This clonotype was seen once. This chain links TRBV4-2 with TRBJ2-5; D may correspond to TRBD1 or TRBD2 (5 bases each). Trimming pared 0 bases from V and 11 bases from J, leaving 19 bases between. CDR3 length: 15 amino acids. Germline assignment: CDR1 LGHNA and CDR2 YNFKEQ. DNA of the CDR3: TGTGCCAGCAGCCAAGAGGTATCGGGGAGAGGGGAGCAGTACTTC. This codes for CASSQEVSGRGEQYF.

This clonotype was found a few times. The gene calls are TRBV10-2 and TRBJ2-1, with 8 positions matching TRBD2. Germline-derived CDR1 and CDR2 are WSHSY and SAAADI. V dropped 3 bases and J dropped 5; count of bases not matched to a gene: 3. The CDR3 totals 14 residues. This chain's CDR3 is CASSEQRGHNEQFF. CDR3 sequence (DNA): TGCGCCAGCAGTGAACAGCGGGGGCACAATGAGCAGTTCTTC.

In this sample, this clonotype turned up a few times. The V call is TRBV6-1, the J call TRBJ2-1; the match to TRBD1 covers 7 bases. Germline assignment: CDR1 MNHNS and CDR2 SASEGT. The junction had 19 bases not matched to a gene; V was cut back by 7 bases and J by 10 bases. The CDR3 consists of 16 residues. Here the CDR3 DNA reads TGTGCCAGCACCCTAGGGCGCCTAGCAGGGGGTGGGGAGCAGTTCTTC. Its translation: CASTLGRLAGGGEQFF.

The chain carries TRBV7-6 and TRBJ2-1, with TRBD1 matching 8 bases. Germline CDR1 reads SGHVS; CDR2 reads FNYEAQ. The CDR3 extends over 16 amino acids. After removal of 0 bases from V and 8 bases from J, the junction contained 9 bases not matched to a gene. Here the CDR3 DNA reads TGTGCCAGCAGCTTAGCGCCGGGACAGGAGGGGTATGAGCAGTTCTTC. It is translated as CASSLAPGQEGYEQFF.

This clonotype was detected only a few times. The chain links TRBV5-1 to TRBJ2-6; D gene unclear. The CDR3 consists of 15 residues. Germline-derived CDR1 and CDR2 are SGHRS and YFSETQ. With 0 bases removed from V and 0 bases from J, the gap between germline ends came to 4 bases. CDR3 in DNA: TGCGCCAGCAGCTTGGGGGACTCTGGGGCCAACGTCCTGACTTTC. The encoded protein is CASSLGDSGANVLTF.

The chain employs TRBV15 and TRBJ2-3; weak D call: TRBD2 (6 bases). This CDR3 comprises 15 residues. The germline CDR1 and CDR2 sequences are LNHNV and YYDKDF (reference sequence). The germline V and J ends were trimmed by 5 bases and 2 bases, with 14 bases remaining between them. CDR3 amino acids: CATSVGAGNTDTQYF. CDR3 in DNA: TGTGCCACCAGCGTAGGGGCGGGAAACACAGATACGCAGTATTTT.

The chain is built from TRBV20-1 and TRBJ2-5; TRBD1 is a possible D gene (6 bases). Deletions cut 3 bases from V and 11 bases from J, with 16 bases between. This CDR3 contains 12 residues. Germline values: CDR1 DFQATT, CDR2 SNEGSKA (reference sequence). The CDR3 protein is CSASGDTPQQYF. CDR3 sequence (DNA): TGCAGTGCTAGCGGGGACACTCCGCAGCAGTACTTC.

Only a few counts were recorded for this clonotype. The chain employs TRBV20-1 and TRBJ2-1; 7 nucleotides align to TRBD2. V lost 7 bases and J lost 1; bases outside the gene matches: 7. CDR1 DFQATT and CDR2 SNEGSKA come from the germline V gene (reference sequence). The CDR3 has 14 residues. CDR3 sequence: CSGGASGSYNEQFF. The DNA for the CDR3 is TGCAGTGGAGGGGCTAGCGGATCCTACAATGAGCAGTTCTTC.